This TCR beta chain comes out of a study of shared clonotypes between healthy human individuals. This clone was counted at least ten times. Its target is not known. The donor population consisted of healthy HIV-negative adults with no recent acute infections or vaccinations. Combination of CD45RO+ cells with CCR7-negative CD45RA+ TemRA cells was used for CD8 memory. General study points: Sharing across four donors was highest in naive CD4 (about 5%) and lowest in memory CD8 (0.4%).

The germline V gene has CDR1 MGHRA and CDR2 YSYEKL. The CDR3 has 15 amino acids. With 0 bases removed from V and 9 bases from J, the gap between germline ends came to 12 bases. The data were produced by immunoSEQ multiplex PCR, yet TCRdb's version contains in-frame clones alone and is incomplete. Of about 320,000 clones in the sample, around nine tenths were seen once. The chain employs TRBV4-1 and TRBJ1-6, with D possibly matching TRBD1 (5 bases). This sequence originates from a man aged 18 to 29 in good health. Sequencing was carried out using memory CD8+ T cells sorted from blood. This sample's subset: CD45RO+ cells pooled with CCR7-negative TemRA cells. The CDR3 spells CASSQDFLRGSPLHF. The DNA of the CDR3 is TGCGCCAGCAGCCAAGATTTCCTGAGGGGTTCACCCCTCCACTTT.